What follows is one TCR beta chain and its context. Its antigen is currently unknown. The ends lost 7 bases at V and 5 bases at J; junction bases unmatched: 6. The germline V gene encodes CDR1 LNHDA and CDR2 SQIVND (reference sequence). The CDR3 totals 14 residues. The PCR made use of 60 Vbeta and 13 Jbeta primers. Only in-frame clones appear in the TCRdb table, and some are missing; sequencing was by immunoSEQ multiplex PCR. The table has 200,000 or so clones, 75% to 90% seen once. This sample was taken from a study of cytomegalovirus exposure and HLA in healthy donors. Study-level results: Researchers had no immune exposure information except CMV serostatus available. Most CMV-associated TCR beta chains appeared HLA-restricted in a later analysis. As a later analysis showed, a missense DCLRE1C variant was linked to trimming of TCR beta V- and J-genes.

This TCR was recovered from a woman in her forties or fifties in good health and CMV-seropositive. Material: PBMCs. The chain combines TRBV19 with TRBJ2-4, with 9 bases matching TRBD1. The CDR3: CASTSGQGENIQYF. DNA for the CDR3: TGTGCCAGTACCTCGGGACAGGGCGAAAACATTCAGTACTTC.